This T cell receptor beta chain was retrieved from a study of blood T cell repertoires in COVID-19. Background on the study: Sources were T cells, B-cell-depleted T cells, or PBMCs; the material itself was cDNA or gDNA.

In the original processing: Scientists estimated how many nucleated cells there were by amplifying reference gene primers. Only in-frame clones appear in the TCRdb table, and some are missing; sequencing was by immunoSEQ multiplex PCR. V and J calls and clone size come straight from that table; D and trimming were deduced from the DNA. The sample has approximately 35,000 clones, around 88% seen once. This CDR3 region has 14 residues. Trimming cost V 3 bases and J 2 bases, with 11 bases left between them. From germline, CDR1 is SEHNR and CDR2 FQNEAQ (reference sequence). Material: peripheral blood. The V gene is TRBV7-9, the J gene TRBJ2-7; tentative D call: TRBD1 (6 bases). The receptor comes from a human donor in a cohort sampled during active COVID-19. In DNA, the CDR3 is TGTGCCAGCAGCTTCGGACAGCCAGCCTACGAGCAGTACTTC. The encoded protein is CASSFGQPAYEQYF.